Listed here are 3 T cell receptor beta chains from one sample, sequenced in a study of blood T cell repertoires in COVID-19. TCRdb's copy holds only in-frame clones and misses some; the assay was immunoSEQ multiplex PCR. The sample carries around 300,000 clones, around 90% recorded once. Material: peripheral blood. These receptors were taken from a woman aged 40 to 55 with COVID-19, enrolled during active disease.

The rearrangement uses TRBV27 and TRBJ2-5; 10 nucleotides match TRBD2. V was clipped by 1 base and J by 2 bases; unmatched bases: 16. The CDR3 covers 20 residues. The germline gives CDR1 MNHEY, CDR2 SMNVEV (reference sequence). The CDR3 bases are TGTGCCAGCAGTTTATGGTCATTAGCGGGAGGCTCCCTCGAACAAGAGACCCAGTACTTC. Residues: CASSLWSLAGGSLEQETQYF.

The J gene is TRBJ1-1, the V gene TRBV28; D might be TRBD1 (6 bases). V lost 7 bases and J 0 bases, leaving 12 bases between the germline ends. The CDR3 is made up of 14 amino acids. Per germline, CDR1 MDHEN and CDR2 SYDVKM. CDR3 loop: CASILGQMNTEAFF. The DNA for the CDR3 is TGTGCCAGCATCCTAGGACAGATGAACACTGAAGCTTTCTTT.

This sequence joins TRBV2 and TRBJ1-2, with D uncertain. The V end lost 5 bases, the J end lost 6 bases, and 19 bases lay between the germline ends. This CDR3 has 15 amino acids. Germline V lookup: CDR1 SNHLY, CDR2 FYNNEI. The CDR3 DNA follows: TGTGCCAGCAGTCCCCTAGGAGGAGGGTGGGATGGCTACACCTTC. Residues: CASSPLGGGWDGYTF.